This T cell receptor (beta chain) was found in a study of response to subunit inactivated influenza vaccine. General study findings and limits: Each seasonal influenza vaccination, the authors suggested, recruits few new T cells.

TCRdb passed the RT-PCR reads through MiXCR, listing each CDR3 protein once. Of roughly 190,000 distinct CDR3 sequences listed, approximately 14% are singletons. Germline CDR1 is SGHTA and CDR2 is FQGTGA. V lost 2 bases to trimming and J lost 5 bases; unmatched junction nucleotides: 15. The CDR3 runs 18 residues. Comment on this clonotype: Its antigen remains unidentified.

The V gene is TRBV7-3, the J gene TRBJ2-1; 7 nucleotides align to TRBD1. Source: CD8+ T cells sorted from PBMCs, taken more than 4 days after vaccination. This clonotype was obtained from a middle-aged man who received an inactivated influenza vaccine. The CDR3 nucleotides read TGTGCCAGCAGCTTATATCTTCGGGACCATGGACAGGACAATGAGCAGTTCTTC. Translated, it gives CASSLYLRDHGQDNEQFF.